This entry lists 9 T cell receptor beta chains sequenced from one sample in a study of lymphopenia after photon versus proton radiotherapy. Measured with immunoSEQ multiplex PCR; TCRdb has only the in-frame clones, and not every one. The table lists approximately 30,000 clones, 94% of them singletons. This specimen was peripheral blood, taken from a patient treated with photon-based radiotherapy. The source is a woman between 45 and 65 years old with cholangiocarcinoma.

This chain connects TRBV11-2 to TRBJ1-6; D is possibly TRBD1 (5 bases). Germline V lookup: CDR1 SGHAT, CDR2 FQNNGV. The CDR3 loop spans 15 amino acids. V lost 1 base and J lost 10, with 14 bases in between. The CDR3 coding sequence is TGTGCCAGCAGCTTAGCTGCAGGGCCCGAGTCACCCCTCCACTTT. It encodes CASSLAAGPESPLHF.

The rearrangement links TRBV19 to TRBJ1-2, with unresolved D. The CDR3 has 14 amino acids. Trimming took off 5 bases at V and 4 bases at J, with 14 bases between the two ends. CDR1 and CDR2 (germline): LNHDA, SQIVND (reference sequence). The CDR3: CASSLGGPGYGYTF. The CDR3 bases are TGTGCCAGTAGTCTTGGCGGGCCGGGCTATGGCTACACCTTC. The full variable domain, with the rest looked up from reference TRBV19 and TRBJ1-2, is DGGITQSPKYLFRKEGQNVTLSCEQNLNHDAMYWYRQDPGQGLRLIYYSQIVNDFQKGDIAEGYSVSREKKESFPLTVTSAQKNPTAFYLCASSLGGPGYGYTFGSGTRLTVV.

This chain uses TRBV7-8 with TRBJ1-5; perhaps TRBD1 as D (5 bases). This CDR3 region has 16 residues. Trimming took 1 base from V and 1 from J, leaving 11 bases between them. Germline V CDR1 and CDR2: SGHVS, FQNEAQ. The CDR3 region is CASSLDRGWSNQPQHF. The CDR3 DNA reads as TGTGCCAGCAGCTTAGATCGGGGGTGGAGCAATCAGCCCCAGCATTTT.

The chain recombines TRBV10-3 with TRBJ2-3, with a tentative D call TRBD2 (6 bases). The length of the CDR3 is 14 residues. Germline V lookup: CDR1 ENHRY, CDR2 SYGVKD. The V end was cut by 11 bases, the J end by 0 bases, with 15 bases between. The CDR3 DNA sequence: TGTGCCTCCAGAGCGGGCTCTAGCACAGATACGCAGTATTTT. This translates into CASRAGSSTDTQYF.

The CDR3 DNA is TGTGCCAGCAGACAGGGAAGCTCTGGAAACACCATATATTTT. This codes for CASRQGSSGNTIYF. The V call is TRBV7-8, the J call TRBJ1-3; weak D call: TRBD1 (6 bases). With 6 bases removed from V and 0 bases from J, the gap between germline ends came to 9 bases. The CDR3 runs to 14 residues. Per germline, CDR1 SGHVS and CDR2 FQNEAQ. The full variable domain, completed using reference TRBV7-8 and TRBJ1-3, is GAGVSQSPRYKVAKRGQDVALRCDPISGHVSLFWYQQALGQGPEFLTYFQNEAQLDKSGLPSDRFFAERPEGSVSTLKIQRTQQEDSAVYLCASRQGSSGNTIYFGEGSWLTVV.

This clone was found once. The J gene is TRBJ2-3, the V gene TRBV7-9; D is perhaps TRBD1 (6 bases). CDR1 is SEHNR and CDR2 is FQNEAQ in the germline V gene (reference sequence). Trimming shortened V by 7 bases and J by 1 base, and 12 bases separated the two germline ends. The CDR3 totals 14 residues. The CDR3 spells CASKEGVRTDTQYF. In DNA, the CDR3 is TGTGCCAGCAAAGAGGGGGTTCGCACAGATACGCAGTATTTT.

The V call is TRBV7-2, the J call TRBJ1-2; D is possibly TRBD1 (5 bases). This CDR3 is built from 15 residues. CDR1 is SGHTA, CDR2 FQGNSA, per germline. V lost 7 bases and J 0 bases, leaving 15 bases between the germline ends. The CDR3: CASTPGGEANYGYTF. DNA for the CDR3: TGTGCCAGCACCCCCGGGGGGGAAGCTAACTATGGCTACACCTTC.

The chain recombines TRBV27 with TRBJ1-6, with D uncertain. Trimming left V 5 bases short and J 0 bases short, with 11 bases between. The CDR3 loop spans 16 amino acids. Germline V CDR1 and CDR2: MNHEY, SMNVEV (reference sequence). The CDR3: CASSILESSYNSPLHF. DNA for the CDR3: TGTGCCAGCAGTATCCTGGAAAGCTCCTATAATTCACCCCTCCACTTT.

The J gene is TRBJ1-1, the V gene TRBV7-2; TRBD1 matches 10 bases. The CDR3 contains 16 residues. The germline V gene encodes CDR1 SGHTA and CDR2 FQGNSA. Unmatched junction bases numbered 13, after V lost 3 bases and J lost 9 bases. In nucleotides, the CDR3 is TGTGCCAGCAGCTTCGGACTTGACAGGGGGCGCGGAAAAGCTTTCTTT. It encodes CASSFGLDRGRGKAFF. Combining the CDR3 with reference TRBV7-2 and TRBJ1-1 gives the whole variable domain GAGVSQSPSNKVTEKGKDVELRCDPISGHTALYWYRQSLGQGLEFLIYFQGNSAPDKSGLPSDRFSAERTGGSVSTLTIQRTQQEDSAVYLCASSFGLDRGRGKAFFGQGTRLTVV.